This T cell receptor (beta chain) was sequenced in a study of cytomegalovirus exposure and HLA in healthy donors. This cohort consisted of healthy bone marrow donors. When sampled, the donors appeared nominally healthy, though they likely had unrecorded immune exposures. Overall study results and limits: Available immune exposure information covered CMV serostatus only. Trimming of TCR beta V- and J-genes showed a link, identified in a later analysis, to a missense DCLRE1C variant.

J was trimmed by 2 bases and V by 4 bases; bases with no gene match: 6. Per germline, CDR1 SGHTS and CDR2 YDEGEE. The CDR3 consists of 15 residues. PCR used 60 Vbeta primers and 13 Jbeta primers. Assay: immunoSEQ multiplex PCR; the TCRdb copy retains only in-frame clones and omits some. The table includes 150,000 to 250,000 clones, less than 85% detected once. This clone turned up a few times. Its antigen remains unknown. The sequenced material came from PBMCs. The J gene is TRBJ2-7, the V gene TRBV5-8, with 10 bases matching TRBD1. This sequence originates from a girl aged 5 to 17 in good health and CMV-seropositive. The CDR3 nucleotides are TGTGCCAGCAGCCCGGGACAGGGGAAGACCTACGAGCAGTACTTC. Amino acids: CASSPGQGKTYEQYF.